Each of the 13 T cell receptor beta chains below was sequenced from the same sample in a study of T cell changes during pregnancy in multiple sclerosis. The data were produced by immunoSEQ multiplex PCR, yet TCRdb's version contains in-frame clones alone and is incomplete. The sample yields about 100,000 clones, around 93% seen once. The source material was peripheral blood, sampled after pregnancy. These receptors all stem from a female donor with multiple sclerosis, enrolled in a pregnancy study.

The chain employs TRBV4-3 and TRBJ2-1; D remains unclear. The CDR3 contains 15 residues. The ends were cut back, 1 base at V and 7 bases at J, with 14 bases in the middle. In germline, CDR1 is LGHNA, CDR2 YSLEER. The CDR3 sequence is CASSQVLQSGNEQFF. The CDR3 DNA reads TGCGCCAGCAGCCAAGTGCTTCAATCCGGGAATGAGCAGTTCTTC.

The chain carries TRBV4-1 and TRBJ2-1; tentative D call: TRBD1 (5 bases). Deletions cut 2 bases from V and 10 bases from J, with 15 bases between. The CDR3 is made up of 14 amino acids. Germline values: CDR1 MGHRA, CDR2 YSYEKL. CDR3 sequence (DNA): TGCGCCAGCAGCCAACAGGGTATCGTAGGCGAGCAGTTCTTC. It specifies CASSQQGIVGEQFF.

The chain uses TRBV2 and TRBJ1-6; 8 positions match TRBD1. The germline V gene encodes CDR1 SNHLY and CDR2 FYNNEI. The length of the CDR3 is 15 residues. J lost 9 bases, V lost 4 bases, and 8 bases had no gene match. The CDR3 sequence is CASSGQTGDGSPLHF. As DNA, the CDR3 is TGTGCCAGCAGTGGCCAGACAGGGGATGGTTCACCCCTCCACTTT.

The chain recombines TRBV19 with TRBJ1-5; 10 bases line up with TRBD1. This CDR3 region has 18 residues. Germline V gene lookup returns CDR1 LNHDA and CDR2 SQIVND (reference sequence). The V gene end was trimmed by 5 bases and the J gene end by 2 bases; junction bases not matched to a gene: 12. Here the CDR3 DNA reads TGTGCCAGTAGTGGCGTAGGACAGGGGGTGAGTGGCAATCAGCCCCAGCATTTT. Its translation is CASSGVGQGVSGNQPQHF.

This clone was detected a few times. The gene calls are TRBV6-5 and TRBJ1-6; 9 nucleotides match TRBD1. The CDR3 contains 16 residues. Germline values: CDR1 MNHEY, CDR2 SVGAGI. V shed 0 bases and J 7 bases; nucleotides not matched to a gene: 4. For the CDR3, the DNA is TGTGCCAGCAGTTACTCCTCCGGGACAGGGAATTCACCCCTCCACTTT. It is translated as CASSYSSGTGNSPLHF.

The chain employs TRBV5-1 and TRBJ1-1; D perhaps matches TRBD1 (5 bases). Germline V gene sequence: CDR1 SGHRS, CDR2 YFSETQ. Trimming left V 1 base short and J 1 base short, with 11 bases between. CDR3 length equals 15 residues. The CDR3 DNA follows: TGCGCCAGCAGCTTGCAGGGCGGCCAGAACACTGAAGCTTTCTTT. This sequence encodes CASSLQGGQNTEAFF.

This chain links TRBV9 with TRBJ1-4, with D possibly matching TRBD1 (5 bases). The CDR3 covers 15 residues. Trimming took off 0 bases at V and 8 bases at J, with 14 bases between the two ends. The germline CDR1 and CDR2 sequences are SGDLS and YYNGEE. The CDR3 DNA reads TGTGCCAGCAGCGTAGGGGGCAGGGTTAACGAAAAACTGTTTTTT. Translated: CASSVGGRVNEKLFF.

V usage is TRBV5-3 and J usage is TRBJ1-2; D is ambiguous. TRBV5-3 is placed among ORFs of uncertain function. V lost 2 bases and J 8 bases, leaving 7 bases between the germline ends. The CDR3 runs to 11 residues. CDR3 residues: CARSFGEGYTF. The CDR3, as DNA: TGTGCCAGAAGCTTTGGGGAGGGCTACACCTTC.

The J gene is TRBJ2-7, the V gene TRBV10-3, with 9 bases aligning to TRBD1. The CDR3 spans 14 residues. With 2 bases clipped from V and 4 bases from J, the junction kept 3 bases outside the gene matches. Germline CDR1 ENHRY, CDR2 SYGVKD. CDR3 bases: TGTGCCATCAGTGAGGGGACAGGGCCGTACGAGCAGTACTTC. Protein sequence: CAISEGTGPYEQYF.

This clone came up a few times. The chain is built from TRBV6-1 and TRBJ2-1; 11 bases agree with TRBD2. CDR1 is MNHNS, CDR2 SASEGT, per germline. CDR3 length equals 15 residues. The V segment lost 8 bases and the J segment 3 bases; nucleotides outside the gene matches: 6. CDR3 amino acids: CASLLTSGGYNEQFF. The CDR3 DNA reads TGTGCCAGCCTTCTTACTAGCGGGGGCTACAATGAGCAGTTCTTC.

This chain uses TRBV19 with TRBJ1-2; D may be TRBD1 (5 bases). The CDR3 runs to 15 residues. The germline V gene has CDR1 LNHDA and CDR2 SQIVND (reference sequence). V gave up 10 bases and J gave up 4 bases, with 22 bases separating them. CDR3 DNA: TGTGCCACCCTCGGGCAGGGCAATTTCTTCTATGGCTACACCTTC. Its protein product is CATLGQGNFFYGYTF.

The chain uses TRBV7-6 and TRBJ2-1; 11 nucleotides align to TRBD2. V shed 5 bases, J shed 12 bases, and the junction held 9 bases outside the gene matches. CDR3 size: 14 residues. Germline CDR1 reads SGHVS; CDR2 reads FNYEAQ. The CDR3 sequence: CASSPPGLAVGQFF. The CDR3 DNA reads TGTGCCAGCAGCCCACCGGGACTAGCGGTGGGGCAGTTCTTC.

The chain carries TRBV27 and TRBJ2-1; 9 bases agree with TRBD2. V lost 7 bases, J lost 0 bases, and 4 bases stayed unmatched. The CDR3 is 15 amino acids. CDR1 and CDR2 from the germline V gene are MNHEY and SMNVEV (reference sequence). The CDR3 protein is CASMGLAASYNEQFF. CDR3 nucleotides: TGTGCCAGCATGGGACTAGCCGCCTCCTACAATGAGCAGTTCTTC.